The 30 T cell receptor beta chains presented below share a single source sample, sequenced in a study of blood T cell repertoires in COVID-19. Libraries were prepared by immunoSEQ multiplex PCR; TCRdb keeps only in-frame clonotypes and omits some of them. The sample has a few hundred thousand clones, around 88% seen once. The sequenced material came from peripheral blood. The receptors originated from a woman in her thirties with COVID-19, enrolled during active disease.

The chain links TRBV27 to TRBJ1-2, with TRBD1 matching 9 bases. The CDR3 runs to 14 residues. The V segment lost 2 bases and the J segment 8 bases; nucleotides outside the gene matches: 6. Germline V gene sequence: CDR1 MNHEY, CDR2 SMNVEV (reference sequence). CDR3: CASSLSRQGVGYTF. In DNA, the CDR3 is TGTGCCAGCAGTTTAAGCCGACAGGGGGTAGGCTACACCTTC.

J is TRBJ2-7 and V is TRBV9, with D possibly matching TRBD1 (7 bases). V was trimmed by 3 bases and J by 7 bases, leaving 23 bases between them. There are 16 residues in the CDR3. Germline CDR1 SGDLS, CDR2 YYNGEE. The CDR3 loop reads CASSAPRGTADEEQYF. CDR3 in DNA: TGTGCCAGCAGCGCCCCACGCGGGACAGCTGACGAGGAGCAGTACTTC.

The genes are TRBV24-1 and TRBJ2-5; weak D call: TRBD1 (6 bases). Looked up from germline, CDR1 is KGHDR and CDR2 is SFDVKD. CDR3 size: 15 residues. V was shortened by 3 bases and J by 5 bases, with 15 bases between the two germline ends. The CDR3 spells CATSDPQGFMETQYF. The DNA of the CDR3 is TGTGCCACCAGTGATCCTCAGGGGTTTATGGAGACCCAGTACTTC.

This clone was seen a single time. The V gene is TRBV12-1, the J gene TRBJ2-6; the D call of TRBD1 is as the table states it, not checked on the DNA. TRBV12-1 is designated a pseudogene. CDR3 length: 18 residues. The CDR3 is CASSPHRVRSRGANVLTF. The CDR3 DNA reads TGTGCCAGCAGCCCCCACAGGGTAAGGTCGAGAGGGGCCAACGTCCTGACTTTC.

This chain joins TRBV5-4 and TRBJ2-5, with a possible D match to TRBD1 (5 bases). V was clipped by 0 bases and J by 4 bases, with 7 bases between them. The CDR3 extends over 13 amino acids. In germline, CDR1 is SGHNT, CDR2 YYREEE (reference sequence). For the CDR3, the DNA is TGTGCCAGCAGCTTGGACAGGACAGAGACCCAGTACTTC. The encoded protein is CASSLDRTETQYF.

The chain links TRBV4-1 to TRBJ2-1; TRBD2 agrees at 7 bases. There are 19 residues in the CDR3. V shed 0 bases and J 0 bases; nucleotides not matched to a gene: 11. Germline CDR1 reads MGHRA; CDR2 reads YSYEKL. The DNA of the CDR3 is TGCGCCAGCAGCCAAGAGCGTGTTAGCGGGCATAGCTCCTACAATGAGCAGTTCTTC. This translates into CASSQERVSGHSSYNEQFF.

The CDR3 DNA reads as TGTGCCAGCTCGGTAGGAGCGGGGGGCCAACCCTTTTCCACAGATACGCAGTATTTT. The encoded protein is CASSVGAGGQPFSTDTQYF. This rearrangement joins TRBV9 to TRBJ2-3; 9 bases line up with TRBD2. Germline loops: CDR1 SGDLS, CDR2 YYNGEE. The J segment lost 2 bases and the V segment lost 7 bases, leaving 20 bases of the junction unmatched. The CDR3 loop spans 19 amino acids.

J is TRBJ1-1 and V is TRBV19, with a tentative D call TRBD1 (5 bases). V lost 2 bases to trimming and J lost 1 base, with 8 bases between them. CDR3 length equals 14 residues. Germline CDR1 is LNHDA and CDR2 is SQIVND (reference sequence). The CDR3 reads CASSIQGQNTEAFF. The CDR3 DNA reads TGTGCCAGTAGTATACAGGGTCAGAACACTGAAGCTTTCTTT. Drawing the rest from reference TRBV19 and TRBJ1-1, the complete variable domain is DGGITQSPKYLFRKEGQNVTLSCEQNLNHDAMYWYRQDPGQGLRLIYYSQIVNDFQKGDIAEGYSVSREKKESFPLTVTSAQKNPTAFYLCASSIQGQNTEAFFGQGTRLTVV.

CDR3 sequence reads: CASSLAFGRETQYF. CDR3 DNA sequence: TGTGCCAGCAGCTTAGCGTTTGGGCGAGAGACCCAGTACTTC. J is TRBJ2-5 and V is TRBV7-2; D unclear. With 0 bases removed from V and 4 bases from J, the gap between germline ends came to 9 bases. The CDR3 length is 14 residues. Germline V lookup: CDR1 SGHTA, CDR2 FQGNSA.

V usage is TRBV13 and J usage is TRBJ2-7, with TRBD1 matching 7 bases. The CDR3 is 14 amino acids. V gave up 4 bases and J gave up 3 bases; unmatched junction bases: 6. Germline assignment: CDR1 PRHDT and CDR2 FYEKMQ (reference sequence). The CDR3 region has the DNA TGTGCCAGCAGCTACCGGGACAGCTACTACGAGCAGTACTTC. It is translated as CASSYRDSYYEQYF.

This clone was observed a single time. In DNA, the CDR3 is TGCGCCAGCAGCTCCATTATTCCGACGGACAGGGGAGACACTGAAGCTTTCTTT. Translation gives CASSSIIPTDRGDTEAFF. The V gene is TRBV4-1, the J gene TRBJ1-1, with TRBD1 matching 9 bases. With 5 bases clipped from V and 3 bases from J, the junction kept 16 bases outside the gene matches. CDR1 and CDR2 from the germline V gene are MGHRA and YSYEKL. The CDR3 runs to 18 residues.

The gene calls are TRBV7-2 and TRBJ1-3, with unresolved D. The V and J ends lost 0 bases and 5 bases respectively, with 8 bases between them. The CDR3 consists of 14 residues. The germline gives CDR1 SGHTA, CDR2 FQGNSA. CDR3 in DNA: TGTGCCAGCAGCTTAGCGCTAAGAAGAAACACCATATATTTT. Amino acids: CASSLALRRNTIYF.

This clone has only one observation. The chain employs TRBV9 and TRBJ1-4, with 7 bases fitting TRBD1. Germline-derived CDR1 and CDR2 are SGDLS and YYNGEE. This CDR3 is built from 13 residues. J gave up 8 bases and V 2 bases, and 3 bases lay outside the gene matches. CDR3 loop: CASSVTGEEKLFF. DNA for the CDR3: TGTGCCAGCAGCGTTACAGGGGAGGAAAAACTGTTTTTT.

J is TRBJ1-1 and V is TRBV7-8; D might be TRBD1 (6 bases). The V gene lost 6 bases and the J gene lost 1 base, with 15 bases spanning the gap. Germline assignment: CDR1 SGHVS and CDR2 FQNEAQ. The CDR3 covers 15 residues. The CDR3 DNA reads TGTGCCAGCAGGAACAAACAGGGAGAGAACACTGAAGCTTTCTTT. This sequence encodes CASRNKQGENTEAFF.

The gene calls are TRBV27 and TRBJ2-3; tentative D call: TRBD1 (7 bases). The ends were cut back, 9 bases at V and 9 bases at J, with 25 bases in the middle. This CDR3 is built from 15 residues. Germline CDR1 is MNHEY and CDR2 is SMNVEV (reference sequence). CDR3 sequence: CASKTRQGAGRTQYF. The CDR3 DNA reads as TGTGCCAGTAAAACCCGACAGGGCGCGGGGAGGACGCAGTATTTT.

This chain uses TRBV18 with TRBJ1-1, with 8 bases lining up with TRBD1. After removal of 4 bases from V and 0 bases from J, the junction contained 4 bases not matched to a gene. The CDR3 contains 15 residues. From germline, CDR1 is KGHSH and CDR2 LQKENI. This CDR3 is CASSLGQGLNTEAFF. CDR3 nucleotide sequence: TGTGCCAGCTCACTCGGACAGGGTTTGAACACTGAAGCTTTCTTT.

This chain connects TRBV6-5 to TRBJ2-7, with 8 nucleotides matching TRBD2. From germline, CDR1 is MNHEY and CDR2 SVGAGI. The CDR3 is 14 residues long. J gave up 4 bases and V 8 bases, and 10 bases lay outside the gene matches. The CDR3 sequence: CASASGSASYEQYV. Written as DNA, the CDR3 is TGTGCCAGCGCCAGCGGGAGCGCGTCTTACGAGCAGTACGTC.

This clone was picked up many times. The chain recombines TRBV10-3 with TRBJ2-2; 9 bases are shared with TRBD2. Trimming took 6 bases from V and 4 from J; bases not matched to a gene: 9. This CDR3 region has 16 residues. CDR1 and CDR2 (germline): ENHRY, SYGVKD. CDR3 residues: CAIREDAGGPTGELFF. CDR3 sequence (DNA): TGTGCCATCAGGGAGGATGCGGGGGGGCCCACCGGGGAGCTGTTTTTT.

The chain combines TRBV9 with TRBJ2-3; 11 bases map to TRBD2. The V gene end was trimmed by 5 bases and the J gene end by 6 bases; junction bases not matched to a gene: 5. The germline CDR1 and CDR2 sequences are SGDLS and YYNGEE. The CDR3 is 14 amino acids. The CDR3 spells CASRALAGVDTQYF. The CDR3 region has the DNA TGTGCCAGCAGGGCACTAGCGGGAGTGGATACGCAGTATTTT.

The chain is built from TRBV28 and TRBJ2-7; 14 bases agree with TRBD2. Germline assignment: CDR1 MDHEN and CDR2 SYDVKM. CDR3 length: 14 residues. J lost 6 bases, V lost 5 bases, and 3 bases had no gene match. CDR3: CASSIGLAGGEQYV. CDR3 DNA sequence: TGTGCCAGCAGTATCGGACTAGCGGGAGGCGAGCAGTACGTC.

The chain uses TRBV5-5 and TRBJ1-2; 8 bases align to TRBD1. Germline V gene data show CDR1 as SGHKS and CDR2 as YYEKEE (reference sequence). Trimming cost V 4 bases and J 5 bases; bases outside gene matches: 7. This CDR3 contains 14 residues. CDR3 DNA: TGTGCCAGCAGCACCGGACAGGGCTCGTATGGCTACACCTTC. It is translated as CASSTGQGSYGYTF.

The genes are TRBV5-4 and TRBJ1-4; no reliable D call. V shed 4 bases and J shed 0 bases, with 7 bases lying between them. Per the germline V gene, CDR1 is SGHNT and CDR2 is YYREEE (reference sequence). The CDR3 spans 14 residues. In DNA, the CDR3 is TGTGCCAGCAGCCGCGAGTCAACTAATGAAAAACTGTTTTTT. It translates to CASSRESTNEKLFF.

V is TRBV19 and J is TRBJ1-2, with D possibly matching TRBD1 (6 bases). CDR3 length equals 16 residues. The V end lost 3 bases, the J end lost 3 bases, and 17 bases lay between the germline ends. Germline CDR1 and CDR2: LNHDA and SQIVND (reference sequence). CDR3 in DNA: TGTGCCAGTAGTATCCACTCACAGGGCGAGGACTATGGCTACACCTTC. It encodes CASSIHSQGEDYGYTF.

The chain joins TRBV19 to TRBJ2-3; the match to TRBD1 covers 9 bases. The germline V gene encodes CDR1 LNHDA and CDR2 SQIVND (reference sequence). V trimming: 3 bases; J trimming: 3 bases; junction bases outside the gene matches: 7. The CDR3 extends over 16 amino acids. CDR3 in amino acids: CASSMGGQGRTDTQYF. In nucleotides, the CDR3 is TGTGCCAGTAGTATGGGGGGACAGGGACGGACAGATACGCAGTATTTT.

The chain is built from TRBV27 and TRBJ2-5, with D possibly being TRBD1 (5 bases). The germline CDR1 and CDR2 sequences are MNHEY and SMNVEV (reference sequence). The CDR3 spans 13 residues. Trimming shortened V by 6 bases and J by 7 bases, and 15 bases separated the two germline ends. CDR3 region: CASSPDTPRTQYF. The CDR3 DNA is TGTGCCAGCAGCCCGGACACCCCAAGGACCCAGTACTTC.

The genes are TRBV7-2 and TRBJ2-7, with D possibly matching TRBD1 (5 bases). CDR1 is SGHTA, CDR2 FQGNSA, per germline. This CDR3 spans 14 amino acids. The germline V and J ends were trimmed by 5 bases and 2 bases, with 13 bases remaining between them. CDR3 coding DNA: TGTGCCAGCAGCCCAGGGCGTGGGACCTACGAGCAGTACTTC. Residues: CASSPGRGTYEQYF.

This chain joins TRBV6-5 and TRBJ1-6; weak D call: TRBD1 (5 bases). Trimming cost V 2 bases and J 7 bases, with 9 bases left between them. CDR1 MNHEY and CDR2 SVGAGI come from the germline V gene. The CDR3 totals 14 residues. CDR3 in amino acids: CASSYPGPNSPLHF. CDR3 nucleotides: TGTGCCAGCAGTTACCCAGGGCCCAATTCACCCCTCCACTTT.

The V and J genes are TRBV6-1 and TRBJ2-1, with 10 bases identical to TRBD2. The V and J ends lost 4 bases and 9 bases, in that order; junction bases with no gene match: 12. Germline V gene data show CDR1 as MNHNS and CDR2 as SASEGT. The CDR3 is 16 residues long. The CDR3 spells CASSVRSGGASGEQFF. The CDR3 nucleotides read TGTGCCAGCAGTGTAAGGAGCGGGGGGGCCTCGGGTGAGCAGTTCTTC.

This chain links TRBV7-2 with TRBJ2-3; D gene ambiguous. Between the trimmed V and J ends, which lost 3 bases and 3 bases, there was a span of 13 bases. Germline CDR1 SGHTA, CDR2 FQGNSA. The CDR3 contains 15 residues. The CDR3 region has the DNA TGTGCCAGCAGCTTGGTCCATACAGATACAGATACGCAGTATTTT. Protein product: CASSLVHTDTDTQYF.

The V and J genes are TRBV5-1 and TRBJ2-3; maybe TRBD2 (6 bases). The CDR3 is 14 amino acids. CDR1 and CDR2 (germline): SGHRS, YFSETQ. V was trimmed by 0 bases and J by 3 bases, leaving 8 bases between them. The CDR3 reads CASSLDRETDTQYF. CDR3 in DNA: TGCGCCAGCAGCTTGGACCGGGAGACAGATACGCAGTATTTT.